The rows below give T cell receptor beta chains drawn from one sample of a study of blood T cell repertoires in COVID-19. TCRdb's table, derived via immunoSEQ multiplex PCR, lists solely in-frame clones and lacks some. The table records about 440,000 clones, approximately 90% of them present only once. Sequenced input: peripheral blood. The receptors originated from a woman aged 25 to 39 with acute or convalescent COVID-19. Both conserved end residues are part of each CDR3. A D gene is named only where the DNA matches it firmly. Where a row states a size, it is once, few, many or the class of an expanded clone; other rows omit it.

size	D	length	V	J	DNA	CDR3
NA	TRBD2	16	TRBV4-1	TRBJ2-2	TGCGCCAGCAGTCTTCCCCGGGACTATAACACCGGGGAGCTGTTTTTT	CASSLPRDYNTGELFF
NA	NA	12	TRBV28	TRBJ2-1	TGTGCCAGCAGTTTAGACGACAGGGAGCAGTTCTTC	CASSLDDREQFF
once	TRBD2	18	TRBV3-1/TRBV3-2	TRBJ2-3	TGTGCCAGCAGCCGAGGGTCTAGCGGGGGGTTACGCACAGATACGCAGTATTTT	CASSRGSSGGLRTDTQYF
NA	TRBD1	16	TRBV14	TRBJ2-5	TGTGCCAGCAGCCAAGGACAGGGGGCAACGCAAGAGACCCAGTACTTC	CASSQGQGATQETQYF
NA	TRBD1	15	TRBV13	TRBJ1-6	TGTGCCAGCAGCTTAGGGACAGGGGGTAATTCACCCCTCCACTTT	CASSLGTGGNSPLHF
few	NA	14	TRBV3-1/TRBV3-2	TRBJ1-5	TGTGCCAGCAGCCAAGGGGGCTGGAATCAGCCCCAGCATTTT	CASSQGGWNQPQHF
NA	NA	12	TRBV12-3/TRBV12-4	TRBJ2-4	TGTGCCAGCTCTTCCCCCAAAAACATTCAGTACTTC	CASSSPKNIQYF
NA	NA	15	TRBV7-3	TRBJ2-7	TGTGCCAGCAGCCTGCGAAACCCCGGCCTGCCGGGGCAGTACTTC	CASSLRNPGLPGQYF
NA	NA	11	TRBV5-5	TRBJ2-2	TGTGCCAGCAGCTATATCGGGGAGCTGTTTTTT	CASSYIGELFF
once	TRBD1	16	TRBV11-2	TRBJ1-1	TGTGCCAGCAGCCCATGGCTCACAGGGGAGACCACTGAAGCTTTCTTT	CASSPWLTGETTEAFF
once	NA	12	TRBV19	TRBJ2-1	TGTGCCAGTAGTATCCCACAGGGTAAGCAGTTCTTC	CASSIPQGKQFF
NA	TRBD2	15	TRBV2	TRBJ2-7	TGTGCCAGCGGAGCCGTAGCGGGGGGATCATACGAGCAGTACTTC	CASGAVAGGSYEQYF
once	NA	15	TRBV21-1	TRBJ2-3	TGTGCCAGCAGCAAAGCGCGGAGCGGAACAGATACGCAGTATTTT	CASSKARSGTDTQYF
NA	TRBD2	16	TRBV2	TRBJ2-7	TGTGCCAGCAGTGAAGTCGGAGGGCGGGGGGACTACGAGCAGTACTTC	CASSEVGGRGDYEQYF